The sequence of this T cell receptor beta chain was determined in a study of OX40 agonist ivuxolimab in advanced cancers. General study results and limits: Within 6 weeks, CD4+ and CD8+ blood T cells expanded clonally at 0.1 to 3.0 mg/kg.

This clone is labeled as hyperexpanded. Its antigen remains unknown. The ends were cut back, 4 bases at V and 2 bases at J, with 13 bases in the middle. The CDR3 extends over 15 amino acids. Germline loops: CDR1 SGDLS, CDR2 YYNGEE. Clones were read by immunoSEQ multiplex PCR, and TCRdb kept only the in-frame ones, dropping some. The table records some 41,000 clones, 85% of them present only once. The sequence came from an adult with an advanced solid tumor such as melanoma, head and neck, liver or kidney cancer. The chain joins TRBV9 to TRBJ2-1, with D perhaps matching TRBD1 (5 bases). This sample comprised CD4+ or CD8+ T cells sorted from blood, obtained in a trial of the OX40 agonist ivuxolimab. The CDR3: CASSHQGNTYNEQFF. The CDR3 DNA reads as TGTGCCAGCAGCCACCAGGGAAATACCTACAATGAGCAGTTCTTC.